This T cell receptor beta chain is from a study of blood T cell repertoires in COVID-19. Across the whole study: The study drew acute and convalescent COVID-19 samples from the United States, Italy and Spain. The cDNA or gDNA used as material had been derived from T cells, B-cell-depleted T cells, or PBMCs.

The CDR3 has 15 amino acids. V was trimmed by 5 bases and J by 0 bases, leaving 11 bases between them. Per germline, CDR1 SGHAT and CDR2 FQNNGV. Methods used by the authors: Reference gene primer amplification in the assay estimated nucleated cell counts. Libraries were prepared by immunoSEQ multiplex PCR; TCRdb keeps only in-frame clonotypes and omits some of them. The V and J calls and clone size were taken over from that table, and D and trimming were inferred from the DNA. The profile shows approximately 260,000 clones, around 82% of them singletons. The sequenced sample consisted of peripheral blood. The receptor was isolated from a woman older than 75 with active or convalescent COVID-19. V and J are TRBV11-2 and TRBJ1-5; a weak D match, TRBD1 (5 bases). The CDR3 nucleotides read TGTGCCAGCAGCCTCCGGGGGTATAGCAATCAGCCCCAGCATTTT. Protein sequence: CASSLRGYSNQPQHF.